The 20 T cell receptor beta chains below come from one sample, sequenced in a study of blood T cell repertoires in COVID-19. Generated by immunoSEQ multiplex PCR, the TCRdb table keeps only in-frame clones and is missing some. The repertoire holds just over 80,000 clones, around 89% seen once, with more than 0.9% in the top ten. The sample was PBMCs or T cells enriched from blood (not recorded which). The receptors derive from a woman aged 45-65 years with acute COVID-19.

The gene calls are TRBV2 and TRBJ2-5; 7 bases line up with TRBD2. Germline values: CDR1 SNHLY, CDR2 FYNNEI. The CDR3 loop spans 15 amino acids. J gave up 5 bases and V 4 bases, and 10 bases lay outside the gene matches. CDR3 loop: CASSGGSSLVETQYF. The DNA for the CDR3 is TGTGCCAGCAGTGGCGGGAGTAGCTTGGTGGAGACCCAGTACTTC. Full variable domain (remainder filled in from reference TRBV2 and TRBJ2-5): EPEVTQTPSHQVTQMGQEVILRCVPISNHLYFYWYRQILGQKVEFLVSFYNNEISEKSEIFDDQFSVERPDGSNFTLKIRSTKLEDSAMYFCASSGGSSLVETQYFGPGTRLLVL.

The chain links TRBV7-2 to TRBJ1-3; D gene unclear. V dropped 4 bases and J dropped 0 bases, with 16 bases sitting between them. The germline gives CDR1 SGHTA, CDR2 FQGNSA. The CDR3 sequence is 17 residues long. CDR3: CASSSNQRGISGNTIYF. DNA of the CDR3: TGTGCCAGCAGCTCAAATCAGCGGGGAATCTCTGGAAACACCATATATTTT.

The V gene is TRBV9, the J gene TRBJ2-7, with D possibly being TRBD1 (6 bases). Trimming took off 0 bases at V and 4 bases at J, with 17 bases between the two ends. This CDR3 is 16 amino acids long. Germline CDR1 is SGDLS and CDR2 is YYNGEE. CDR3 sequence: CASSVAPSRGQYEQYF. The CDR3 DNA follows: TGTGCCAGCAGCGTAGCGCCTAGCCGGGGACAATACGAGCAGTACTTC.

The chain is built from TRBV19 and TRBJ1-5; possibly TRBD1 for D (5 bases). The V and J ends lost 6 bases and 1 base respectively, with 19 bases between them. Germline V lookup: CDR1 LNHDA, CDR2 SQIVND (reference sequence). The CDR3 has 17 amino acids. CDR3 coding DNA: TGTGCCAGTAGCGCGCGGCGGGACCCCAAAAGCAATCAGCCCCAGCATTTT. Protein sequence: CASSARRDPKSNQPQHF.

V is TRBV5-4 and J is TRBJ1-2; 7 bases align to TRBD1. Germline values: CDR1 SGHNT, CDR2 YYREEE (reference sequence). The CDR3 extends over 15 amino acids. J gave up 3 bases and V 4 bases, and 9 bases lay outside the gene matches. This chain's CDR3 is CASSPRSGGDYGYTF. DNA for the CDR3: TGTGCCAGCAGCCCTCGATCAGGGGGAGACTATGGCTACACCTTC.

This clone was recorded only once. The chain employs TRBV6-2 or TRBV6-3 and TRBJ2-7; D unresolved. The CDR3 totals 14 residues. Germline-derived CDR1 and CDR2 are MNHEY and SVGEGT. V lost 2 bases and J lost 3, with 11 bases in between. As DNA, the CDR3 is TGTGCCAGCAGTTACGGTCAGACTGGCTACGAGCAGTACTTC. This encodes CASSYGQTGYEQYF.

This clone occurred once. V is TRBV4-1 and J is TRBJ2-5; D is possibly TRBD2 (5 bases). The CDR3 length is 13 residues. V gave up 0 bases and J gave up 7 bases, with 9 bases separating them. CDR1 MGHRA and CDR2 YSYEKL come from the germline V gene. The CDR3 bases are TGCGCCAGCAGCCAAGATGGGAGACGGACCCAGTACTTC. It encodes CASSQDGRRTQYF.

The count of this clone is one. The CDR3, as DNA: TGTGCCAGCAGCGAATTCCTGGGACTCCTCTACGAGCAGTACTTC. It is translated as CASSEFLGLLYEQYF. The chain is built from TRBV5-8 and TRBJ2-7, with D tentatively TRBD2 (6 bases). The CDR3 is 15 residues long. V was clipped by 4 bases and J by 3 bases, with 17 bases between them. CDR1 is SGHTS and CDR2 is YDEGEE in the germline V gene.

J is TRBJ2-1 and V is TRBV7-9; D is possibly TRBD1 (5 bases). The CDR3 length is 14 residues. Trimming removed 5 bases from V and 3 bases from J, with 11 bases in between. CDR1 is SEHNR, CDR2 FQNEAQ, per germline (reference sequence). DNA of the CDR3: TGTGCCAGCAGCCCGCCGGACAACTACAATGAGCAGTTCTTC. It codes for CASSPPDNYNEQFF.

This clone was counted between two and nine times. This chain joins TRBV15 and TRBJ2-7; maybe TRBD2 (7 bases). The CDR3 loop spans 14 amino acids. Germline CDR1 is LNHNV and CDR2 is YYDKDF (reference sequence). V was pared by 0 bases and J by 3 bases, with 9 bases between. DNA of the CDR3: TGTGCCACCAGCAGAGAGGGAGGGGGCTACGAGCAGTACTTC. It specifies CATSREGGGYEQYF. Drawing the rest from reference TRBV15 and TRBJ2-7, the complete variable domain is DAMVIQNPRYQVTQFGKPVTLSCSQTLNHNVMYWYQQKSSQAPKLLFHYYDKDFNNEADTPDNFQSRRPNTSFCFLDIRSPGLGDTAMYLCATSREGGGYEQYFGPGTRLTVT.

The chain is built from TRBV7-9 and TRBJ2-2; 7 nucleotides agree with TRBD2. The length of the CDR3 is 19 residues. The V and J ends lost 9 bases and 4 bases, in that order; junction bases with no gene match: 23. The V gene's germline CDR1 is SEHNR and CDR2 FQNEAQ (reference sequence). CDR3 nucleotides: TGTGCCAGTAATCAAAATAGCGCGGTTACCACGGGGGGCACCGGGGAGCTGTTTTTT. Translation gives CASNQNSAVTTGGTGELFF.

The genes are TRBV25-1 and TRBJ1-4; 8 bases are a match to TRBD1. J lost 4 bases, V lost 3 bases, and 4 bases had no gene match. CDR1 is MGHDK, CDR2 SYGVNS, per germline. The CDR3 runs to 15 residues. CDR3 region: CASSDPGQVNEKLFF. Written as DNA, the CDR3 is TGTGCCAGCAGTGACCCGGGACAGGTTAATGAAAAACTGTTTTTT.

CDR3 sequence: CASSVTVNTEAFF. The CDR3 DNA reads TGTGCCAGCAGCGTGACAGTGAACACTGAAGCTTTCTTT. J is TRBJ1-1 and V is TRBV16, with D possibly TRBD1 on 5 matching bases. Germline lookup yields CDR1 KGHSY and CDR2 FQNENV. The V end was cut by 5 bases, the J end by 0 bases, with 7 bases between. The CDR3 has 13 amino acids.

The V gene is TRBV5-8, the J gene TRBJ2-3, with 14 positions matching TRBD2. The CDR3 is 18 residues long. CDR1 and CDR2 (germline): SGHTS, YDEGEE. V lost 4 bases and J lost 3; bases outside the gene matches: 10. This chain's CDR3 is CASSLTTGTSGRTDTQYF. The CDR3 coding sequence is TGTGCCAGCAGCCTTACTACCGGGACTAGCGGGAGAACAGATACGCAGTATTTT.

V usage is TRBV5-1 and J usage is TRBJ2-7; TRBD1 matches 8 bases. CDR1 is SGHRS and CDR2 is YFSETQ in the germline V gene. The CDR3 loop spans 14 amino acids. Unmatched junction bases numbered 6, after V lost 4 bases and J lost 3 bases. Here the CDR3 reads CASSNRDRSYEQYF. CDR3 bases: TGCGCCAGCAGCAACCGGGACAGGAGCTACGAGCAGTACTTC.

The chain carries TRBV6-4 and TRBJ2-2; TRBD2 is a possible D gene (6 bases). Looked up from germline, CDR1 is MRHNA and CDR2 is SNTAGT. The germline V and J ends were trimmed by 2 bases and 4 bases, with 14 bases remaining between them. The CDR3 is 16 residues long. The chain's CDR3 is CASSDLPGRGTGELFF. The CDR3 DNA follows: TGTGCCAGCAGTGACCTCCCCGGGAGAGGCACCGGGGAGCTGTTTTTT.

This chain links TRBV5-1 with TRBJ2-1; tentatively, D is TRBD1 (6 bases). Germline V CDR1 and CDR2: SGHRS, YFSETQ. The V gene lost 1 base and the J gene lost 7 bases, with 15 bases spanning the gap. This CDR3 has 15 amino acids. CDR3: CASSLSSGASNEQFF. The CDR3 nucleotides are TGCGCCAGCAGCTTGTCATCAGGGGCCTCGAATGAGCAGTTCTTC.

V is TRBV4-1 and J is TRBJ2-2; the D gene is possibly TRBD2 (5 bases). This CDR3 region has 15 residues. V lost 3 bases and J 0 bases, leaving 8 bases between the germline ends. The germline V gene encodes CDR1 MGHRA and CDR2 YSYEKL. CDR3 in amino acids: CASSQGATNTGELFF. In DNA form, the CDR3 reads TGCGCCAGCAGCCAGGGAGCTACGAACACCGGGGAGCTGTTTTTT.

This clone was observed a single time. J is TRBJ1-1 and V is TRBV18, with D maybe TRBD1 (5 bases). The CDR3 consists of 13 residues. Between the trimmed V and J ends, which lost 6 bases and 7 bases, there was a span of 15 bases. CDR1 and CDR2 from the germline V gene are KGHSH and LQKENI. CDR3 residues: CASSSVDGGEAFF. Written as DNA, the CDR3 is TGTGCCAGCTCCTCCGTTGACGGGGGTGAAGCTTTCTTT.

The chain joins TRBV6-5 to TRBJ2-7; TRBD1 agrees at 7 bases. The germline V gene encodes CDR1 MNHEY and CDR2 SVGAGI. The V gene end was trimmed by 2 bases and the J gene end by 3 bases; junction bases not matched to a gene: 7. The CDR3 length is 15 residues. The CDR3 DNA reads TGTGCCAGCAGTTACCAGAGACAGGGCCTCTACGAGCAGTACTTC. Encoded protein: CASSYQRQGLYEQYF.